These 31 T cell receptor beta chains were all obtained from the same sample, sequenced in a study of OX40 agonist ivuxolimab in advanced cancers. Assay used: immunoSEQ multiplex PCR; TCRdb lists only in-frame clones, some missing. The table has some 79,000 clones, 80% to 95% seen once. Sequenced material: CD4+ or CD8+ T cells sorted from blood, taken in a trial of the OX40 agonist ivuxolimab. Source of these receptors: an adult with an advanced solid tumor such as melanoma, head and neck, liver or kidney cancer.

This sequence joins TRBV2 and TRBJ1-4, with 7 bases that match TRBD1. The germline V gene encodes CDR1 SNHLY and CDR2 FYNNEI. CDR3 size: 13 residues. The junction had 1 base not matched to a gene; V was cut back by 2 bases and J by 7 bases. The chain's CDR3 is CASSEQGVEKLFF. CDR3 nucleotides: TGTGCCAGCAGTGAACAGGGGGTTGAAAAACTGTTTTTT.

V gene TRBV5-1 combines with J gene TRBJ2-2, with 9 bases aligning to TRBD2. With 0 bases clipped from V and 4 bases from J, the junction kept 7 bases outside the gene matches. The length of the CDR3 is 17 residues. CDR1 and CDR2 (germline): SGHRS, YFSETQ. DNA for the CDR3: TGCGCCAGCAGCTTGGATGGTAGCGGGAGATCCACCGGGGAGCTGTTTTTT. This translates into CASSLDGSGRSTGELFF.

The genes are TRBV5-1 and TRBJ1-4; possibly TRBD1 for D (6 bases). This CDR3 contains 14 residues. The V gene's germline CDR1 is SGHRS and CDR2 YFSETQ. The V and J ends lost 7 bases and 7 bases respectively, with 17 bases between them. The CDR3 sequence: CASAPVGGGEKLFF. The CDR3 nucleotides read TGCGCCAGCGCCCCGGTAGGGGGTGGTGAAAAACTGTTTTTT.

The chain has TRBV5-4 and TRBJ2-2, with 11 bases that match TRBD2. The CDR3 is 16 amino acids. The V gene end was trimmed by 6 bases and the J gene end by 7 bases; junction bases not matched to a gene: 11. The germline gives CDR1 SGHNT, CDR2 YYREEE (reference sequence). The CDR3 sequence is CASTQRTSGSSGELFF. The CDR3 DNA reads TGTGCCAGCACGCAGCGGACTAGCGGGTCGAGCGGGGAGCTGTTTTTT.

The V gene is TRBV10-1, the J gene TRBJ2-7, with 12 nucleotides matching TRBD2. CDR3 length: 15 residues. Germline CDR1 is WNHNN and CDR2 is SYGVQD (reference sequence). Trimming at V came to 3 bases and at J to 2 bases, leaving 2 bases not matched to a gene. The CDR3 region has the DNA TGCGCCAGCAGTGACCTAGCGGGAGGGACCTACGAGCAGTACTTC. It translates to CASSDLAGGTYEQYF.

V is TRBV14 and J is TRBJ2-1, with D possibly TRBD2 on 6 matching bases. The CDR3 covers 13 residues. Per the germline V gene, CDR1 is SGHDN and CDR2 is FVKESK. Trimming cost V 5 bases and J 7 bases, with 12 bases left between them. In DNA form, the CDR3 reads TGTGCCAGCAGCGGGTTAGCGGATAATGAGCAGTTCTTC. Translating gives CASSGLADNEQFF.

The chain uses TRBV18 and TRBJ1-6; no reliable D call. Germline values: CDR1 KGHSH, CDR2 LQKENI. Trimming removed 3 bases at V and 13 bases at J, with 22 bases between. The CDR3 length is 16 residues. The CDR3 DNA sequence: TGTGCCAGCTCACCTATGACGGCCCGGAGTTCACATCCCCTCCACTTT. It translates to CASSPMTARSSHPLHF.

In DNA form, the CDR3 reads TGCGCCAGCAGCCAGAACGAACAGGGTGGGCGGTACTTC. Translated: CASSQNEQGGRYF. V usage is TRBV5-1 and J usage is TRBJ2-7, with D possibly being TRBD1 (6 bases). The germline V gene encodes CDR1 SGHRS and CDR2 YFSETQ. The CDR3 totals 13 residues. V lost 4 bases and J lost 12, with 20 bases in between.

The V gene is TRBV10-3, the J gene TRBJ2-7, with 8 bases matching TRBD1. CDR3 length: 13 amino acids. The germline gives CDR1 ENHRY, CDR2 SYGVKD. Trimming took 4 bases from V and 3 from J; bases not matched to a gene: 2. CDR3 amino acids: CAISVGQGYEQYF. In DNA, the CDR3 is TGTGCCATCAGTGTTGGACAGGGCTACGAGCAGTACTTC.

The chain couples TRBV7-6 to TRBJ2-3; D might be TRBD2 (5 bases). Germline values: CDR1 SGHVS, CDR2 FNYEAQ. V shed 5 bases and J shed 4 bases, with 19 bases lying between them. This CDR3 has 16 residues. The CDR3 loop is CASSPTRLAGADTQYF. Written as DNA, the CDR3 is TGTGCCAGCAGCCCAACGAGGCTCGCGGGCGCAGATACGCAGTATTTT.

This clone was observed a single time. The CDR3 loop reads CASRKGGGNYGYTF. The DNA of the CDR3 is TGTGCCAGCAGGAAGGGGGGTGGAAACTATGGCTACACCTTC. The chain joins TRBV27 to TRBJ1-2; D is possibly TRBD1 (6 bases). V was clipped by 6 bases and J by 2 bases, with 13 bases between them. The germline V gene encodes CDR1 MNHEY and CDR2 SMNVEV (reference sequence). The CDR3 length is 14 residues.

This clone was counted between two and nine times. The chain uses TRBV11-2 and TRBJ2-7; the D gene is possibly TRBD2 (5 bases). The germline V gene has CDR1 SGHAT and CDR2 FQNNGV. The CDR3 sequence is 12 residues long. The V end was cut by 5 bases, the J end by 6 bases, with 11 bases between. In DNA, the CDR3 is TGTGCCAGCAGCCCCCGCGGGCCCGAGCAGTACTTC. Amino acid sequence: CASSPRGPEQYF.

This clone appeared a single time. V and J are TRBV6-5 and TRBJ2-1; a possible D gene is TRBD1 (6 bases). Germline loops: CDR1 MNHEY, CDR2 SVGAGI. Trimming left V 5 bases short and J 6 bases short, with 17 bases between. The CDR3 has 15 residues. The CDR3 DNA reads as TGTGCCAGCAGTCGAAACGCTGGGACATTCAATGAGCAGTTCTTC. This sequence encodes CASSRNAGTFNEQFF.

The genes are TRBV11-2 and TRBJ2-1; the D is unclear. The CDR3 is made up of 12 amino acids. V was clipped by 5 bases and J by 7 bases, with 9 bases between them. CDR1 SGHAT and CDR2 FQNNGV come from the germline V gene. The CDR3 protein is CASSPTRNEQFF. In nucleotides, the CDR3 is TGTGCCAGCAGCCCTACCCGGAATGAGCAGTTCTTC.

This chain connects TRBV19 to TRBJ2-1; 7 bases are a match to TRBD2. The germline CDR1 and CDR2 sequences are LNHDA and SQIVND (reference sequence). J gave up 6 bases and V 4 bases, and 0 bases lay outside the gene matches. The CDR3 is 12 residues long. CDR3 residues: CASSRTSNEQFF. The CDR3 bases are TGTGCCAGTAGTAGGACTAGCAATGAGCAGTTCTTC.

The chain has TRBV29-1 and TRBJ2-3; D remains ambiguous. Trimming left V 4 bases short and J 14 bases short, with 7 bases between. CDR1 and CDR2 from the germline V gene are SQVTM and ANQGSEA. The CDR3 has 8 amino acids. Here the CDR3 reads CSVVPGYF. The CDR3, as DNA: TGCAGCGTTGTCCCCGGGTATTTT.

The chain recombines TRBV5-6 with TRBJ1-5, with 8 bases that match TRBD1. The length of the CDR3 is 14 residues. CDR1 and CDR2 (germline): SGHDT, YYEEEE. V trimming: 4 bases; J trimming: 5 bases; junction bases outside the gene matches: 5. The DNA of the CDR3 is TGTGCCAGCAGCGTGGGACAGGTGGATCAGCCCCAGCATTTT. It is translated as CASSVGQVDQPQHF.

The CDR3 loop is CASSSLAEETQYF. In nucleotides, the CDR3 is TGTGCCAGTAGTTCACTAGCGGAAGAGACCCAGTACTTC. The chain carries TRBV19 and TRBJ2-5; 8 nucleotides line up with TRBD2. Germline values: CDR1 LNHDA, CDR2 SQIVND (reference sequence). V gave up 5 bases and J gave up 3 bases; unmatched junction bases: 2. This CDR3 has 13 amino acids.

This rearrangement joins TRBV6-5 to TRBJ1-3, with D unclear. The germline V and J ends were trimmed by 6 bases and 1 base, with 13 bases remaining between them. Germline CDR1 MNHEY, CDR2 SVGAGI. This CDR3 is built from 15 residues. The CDR3 reads CASRQTSGSGNTIYF. CDR3 coding DNA: TGTGCCAGCAGGCAAACCAGTGGATCTGGAAACACCATATATTTT.

The J gene is TRBJ2-5, the V gene TRBV2; D remains ambiguous. The germline V gene has CDR1 SNHLY and CDR2 FYNNEI. The CDR3 is 12 residues long. V lost 6 bases to trimming and J lost 1 base, with 6 bases between them. As DNA, the CDR3 is TGTGCCAGCAGGGAGTTCCAAGAGACCCAGTACTTC. Its translation: CASREFQETQYF.

The chain employs TRBV7-9 and TRBJ2-2; 9 bases fit TRBD1. The CDR3 covers 16 residues. Germline V gene sequence: CDR1 SEHNR, CDR2 FQNEAQ (reference sequence). V was pared by 11 bases and J by 2 bases, with 12 bases of the junction left unmatched. As DNA, the CDR3 is TGTGCCGAACCGGACAGGGGCCATCACAACACCGGGGAGCTGTTTTTT. Translated: CAEPDRGHHNTGELFF.

V usage is TRBV7-2 and J usage is TRBJ2-3, with D hard to call. CDR1 and CDR2 from the germline V gene are SGHTA and FQGNSA. The germline V and J ends were trimmed by 3 bases and 11 bases, with 24 bases remaining between them. This CDR3 is 16 amino acids long. The CDR3 bases are TGTGCCAGCAGCTTTGGCGAGATTTCCGGCTTAAGTAAGCAGTATTTT. Amino acids: CASSFGEISGLSKQYF.

This clone was found a few times. Other DNA sequences in the sample encode the same CDR3. The chain has TRBV5-1 and TRBJ2-5; 11 bases are shared with TRBD1. The germline CDR1 and CDR2 sequences are SGHRS and YFSETQ. Germline trimming cut 3 bases from V and 0 bases from J; bases unmatched to any gene: 4. This CDR3 comprises 16 residues. CDR3 sequence (DNA): TGCGCCAGCAGCTCCGGGACAGGGGGATACCAAGAGACCCAGTACTTC. Translation: CASSSGTGGYQETQYF. The variable domain in full, with the rest retrieved from reference TRBV5-1 and TRBJ2-5, is KAGVTQTPRYLIKTRGQQVTLSCSPISGHRSVSWYQQTPGQGLQFLFEYFSETQRNKGNFPGRFSGRQFSNSRSEMNVSTLELGDSALYLCASSSGTGGYQETQYFGPGTRLLVL.

The rearrangement uses TRBV4-1 and TRBJ2-6; D perhaps matches TRBD2 (6 bases). V was pared by 4 bases and J by 0 bases, with 16 bases between. The CDR3 extends over 18 amino acids. Germline CDR1 MGHRA, CDR2 YSYEKL. The CDR3 spells CASSPAGQFPSGANVLTF. The CDR3, as DNA: TGCGCCAGCAGCCCGGCGGGGCAGTTCCCCTCTGGGGCCAACGTCCTGACTTTC.

The rearrangement links TRBV7-9 to TRBJ1-3, with D unclear. This CDR3 is built from 17 residues. CDR1 SEHNR and CDR2 FQNEAQ come from the germline V gene (reference sequence). Deletions cut 5 bases from V and 4 bases from J, with 21 bases between. The CDR3: CASSNGWTSGVGNTIYF. The CDR3, as DNA: TGTGCCAGCAGCAACGGTTGGACCTCAGGTGTCGGAAACACCATATATTTT.

This chain links TRBV4-1 with TRBJ2-7; maybe TRBD1 (5 bases). CDR3 length: 15 amino acids. V lost 0 bases and J 2 bases, leaving 11 bases between the germline ends. Germline-derived CDR1 and CDR2 are MGHRA and YSYEKL. The CDR3 region is CASSQDRQTAYEQYF. The CDR3 coding sequence is TGCGCCAGCAGCCAAGATCGACAGACCGCCTACGAGCAGTACTTC.

V usage is TRBV19 and J usage is TRBJ1-5, with D unclear. Germline loops: CDR1 LNHDA, CDR2 SQIVND (reference sequence). The CDR3 loop spans 15 amino acids. Deletions cut 3 bases from V and 3 bases from J, with 12 bases between. CDR3 amino acids: CASSIQGAHNQPQHF. DNA for the CDR3: TGTGCCAGTAGTATTCAAGGAGCCCACAATCAGCCCCAGCATTTT.

The chain has TRBV10-2 and TRBJ2-5; no reliable D call. With 10 bases removed from V and 2 bases from J, the gap between germline ends came to 14 bases. The CDR3 loop spans 13 amino acids. CDR1 WSHSY and CDR2 SAAADI come from the germline V gene. The CDR3 loop is CATPGDLQETQYF. The CDR3 nucleotides read TGCGCCACCCCTGGAGACCTTCAAGAGACCCAGTACTTC.

The chain employs TRBV19 and TRBJ2-7, with 8 positions matching TRBD1. CDR3 length equals 14 residues. CDR1 and CDR2 (germline): LNHDA, SQIVND (reference sequence). With 4 bases clipped from V and 4 bases from J, the junction kept 6 bases outside the gene matches. The CDR3 DNA reads as TGTGCCAGTAGTAGCTCCGGGACAGGATACGAGCAGTACTTC. This codes for CASSSSGTGYEQYF.

The CDR3: CASSLWAGDLYGYTF. Written as DNA, the CDR3 is TGTGCCAGCAGCTTGTGGGCGGGCGACCTCTATGGCTACACCTTC. This chain links TRBV5-6 with TRBJ1-2; D unresolved. The germline V and J ends were trimmed by 1 base and 4 bases, with 14 bases remaining between them. This CDR3 comprises 15 residues. Germline CDR1 reads SGHDT; CDR2 reads YYEEEE.

This clone was observed once. This chain connects TRBV6-1 to TRBJ2-7; D not resolved. The CDR3 spans 11 residues. V lost 10 bases and J lost 3, with 10 bases in between. Germline lookup yields CDR1 MNHNS and CDR2 SASEGT. In nucleotides, the CDR3 is TGTGCCACCTCGCACATCTACGAGCAGTACTTC. It is translated as CATSHIYEQYF.